This TCR beta chain was sequenced for a study of PD-L1 blockade in urothelial cancer. Turning to the study itself: Between 0 and 3 prior chemotherapy regimens had been given to patients.

On this clone: Its antigen remains unidentified.

General study findings and limits: Better survival was predicted by below-median pretreatment blood TCR clonality.

Sample time point: pretreatment peripheral blood. The study collected 1 to 8 samples per patient, pretreatment and on-treatment. Each PCR had synthetic TCR analog templates added to it as a spike-in. Assay: immunoSEQ multiplex PCR; the TCRdb copy retains only in-frame clones and omits some. The table shows roughly 130,000 clones, with approximately 84% occurring only once. CDR1 is MDHEN, CDR2 SYDVKM, per germline. The CDR3 has 14 residues. V was clipped by 2 bases and J by 14 bases, with 16 bases between them. Sequences were derived from PBMCs, sampled around atezolizumab (anti-PD-L1) treatment. The chain combines TRBV28 with TRBJ1-6; no definite D call. The clonotype originates from a man between 50 and 59 years old with urothelial cancer. The CDR3 nucleotides are TGTGCCAGCAGTTTACCGACCGTTTTTGAGGCCCTCCACTTT. Its protein product is CASSLPTVFEALHF. The entire variable domain, with the rest obtained from reference TRBV28 and TRBJ1-6, is as follows: DVKVTQSSRYLVKRTGEKVFLECVQDMDHENMFWYRQDPGLGLRLIYFSYDVKMKEKGDIPEGYSVSREKKERFSLILESASTNQTSMYLCASSLPTVFEALHFGNGTRLTVT.